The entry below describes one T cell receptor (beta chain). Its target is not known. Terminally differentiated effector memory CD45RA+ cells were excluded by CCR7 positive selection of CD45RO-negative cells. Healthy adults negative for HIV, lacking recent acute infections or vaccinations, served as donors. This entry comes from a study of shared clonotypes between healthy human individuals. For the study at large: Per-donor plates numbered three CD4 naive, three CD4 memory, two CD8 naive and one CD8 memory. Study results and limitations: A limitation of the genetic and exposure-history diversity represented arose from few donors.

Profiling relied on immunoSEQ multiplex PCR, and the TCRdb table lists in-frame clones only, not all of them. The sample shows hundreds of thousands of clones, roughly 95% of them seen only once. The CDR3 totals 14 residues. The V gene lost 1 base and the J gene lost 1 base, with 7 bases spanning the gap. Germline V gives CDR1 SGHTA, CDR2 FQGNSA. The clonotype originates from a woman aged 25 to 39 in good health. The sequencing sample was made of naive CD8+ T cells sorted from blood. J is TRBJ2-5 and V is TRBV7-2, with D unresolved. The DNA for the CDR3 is TGTGCCAGCAGCTTAGTCCAGGCCCAAGAGACCCAGTACTTC. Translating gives CASSLVQAQETQYF.